This T cell receptor (beta chain) emerged from a study of blood T cells in healthy people across ages. Notes on the study in general: Unsorted PBMCs prevented conclusive naive versus antigen-experienced comparison. Researchers report that TCR beta diversity correlated strongly with naive T cell percentage.

The CDR3 loop spans 17 amino acids. V lost 1 base and J 6 bases, leaving 22 bases between the germline ends. In regard to this clonotype: The antigen remains undetermined.

Ten milliliters of peripheral blood were drawn from each donor. Extractions gave at least 5 micrograms of total RNA per sample. The second PCR ran about 7 to 12 cycles with a sample-barcoded 5' primer and J-beta primers. MiXCR, applied by TCRdb to the 5' RACE reads, yields one record per CDR3 protein. This table has roughly 2 million distinct CDR3 sequences, 49% appearing once. Sequenced input: blood. The chain has TRBV23-1 and TRBJ2-7; weak D call: TRBD1 (6 bases). TRBV23-1 is known as an ORF, though its function is uncertain. The receptor's source is a woman aged 40 to 49 in good health. CDR3 protein: CASSQFWGLQSFIEQYF. CDR3 in DNA: TGCGCCAGCAGTCAATTCTGGGGGCTACAATCCTTTATCGAGCAGTACTTC.